A single sample gave rise to the 30 T cell receptor beta chains below, sequenced in a study of shared clonotypes between healthy human individuals (dated by TCRdb to 2020 to 2022). The library was made by the immunoSEQ multiplex PCR assay. Sourced from immuneACCESS, this table was stored by TCRdb with only in-frame sequences that have V and J called. A share of the clones is absent; for the studies checked, an unresolved V gene accounts for under half, and the remainder has no known explanation. The sample yields approximately 1.5 million clones; 95% to 99% were counted once. The top ten clonotypes cover approximately 0.45% of the sample. Sequenced material: naive CD4+ T cells sorted from blood. Reading the label with the study, this specimen's cell subset or site is: CD45RA+ positively selected. The receptor source for this set is a man aged 25-45 years in good health.

This clone was recorded once. The chain is built from TRBV19 and TRBJ2-1; D is tentatively TRBD1 or TRBD2 (5 bases each). Trimming stripped 8 bases from V and 4 bases from J, with 15 bases between. The length of the CDR3 is 14 residues. Germline V gene data show CDR1 as LNHDA and CDR2 as SQIVND (reference sequence). The CDR3 reads CASRHRDQYNEQFF. CDR3 nucleotide sequence: TGTGCCAGTCGCCACCGGGACCAATACAATGAGCAGTTCTTC.

The rearrangement links TRBV18 to TRBJ2-1, with TRBD2 identical over 12 bases. J lost 9 bases, V lost 1 base, and 7 bases had no gene match. The CDR3 has 16 amino acids. CDR1 KGHSH and CDR2 LQKENI come from the germline V gene. Written as DNA, the CDR3 is TGTGCCAGCTCACCACTGGAGCTAGCGGGAGGGGGTGAGCAGTTCTTC. Its translation: CASSPLELAGGGEQFF.

V and J are TRBV6-5 and TRBJ1-2, with D hard to call. The CDR3 has 13 residues. CDR1 and CDR2 from the germline V gene are MNHEY and SVGAGI. Trimming shortened V by 6 bases and J by 4 bases, and 12 bases separated the two germline ends. For the CDR3, the DNA is TGTGCCAGCAGCCGCTTAGGGCCCTATGGCTACACCTTC. It yields the protein CASSRLGPYGYTF.

The chain uses TRBV15 and TRBJ2-3; D perhaps matches TRBD2 (6 bases). CDR1 is LNHNV and CDR2 is YYDKDF in the germline V gene (reference sequence). This CDR3 comprises 16 residues. V lost 1 base, J lost 3 bases, and 14 bases lay in between. The CDR3 spells CATSRGPGVRTDTQYF. Written as DNA, the CDR3 is TGTGCCACCAGCAGAGGACCGGGGGTAAGAACAGATACGCAGTATTTT.

This chain uses TRBV7-2 with TRBJ2-5; D might be TRBD2 (5 bases). The CDR3 runs 14 residues. Per germline, CDR1 SGHTA and CDR2 FQGNSA. V shed 2 bases and J shed 1 base, with 8 bases lying between them. The CDR3 nucleotides are TGTGCCAGCAGCTTACGGCGGGCCCAAGAGACCCAGTACTTC. Residues: CASSLRRAQETQYF. The complete variable domain, with remaining parts taken from reference TRBV7-2 and TRBJ2-5, reads GAGVSQSPSNKVTEKGKDVELRCDPISGHTALYWYRQSLGQGLEFLIYFQGNSAPDKSGLPSDRFSAERTGGSVSTLTIQRTQQEDSAVYLCASSLRRAQETQYFGPGTRLLVL.

This chain connects TRBV5-1 to TRBJ1-5; D remains ambiguous. Per germline, CDR1 SGHRS and CDR2 YFSETQ. Trimming shortened V by 5 bases and J by 6 bases, and 15 bases separated the two germline ends. This CDR3 region has 14 residues. The chain's CDR3 is CASSKMEGGQPQHF. DNA of the CDR3: TGCGCCAGCAGTAAAATGGAGGGAGGTCAGCCCCAGCATTTT.

The chain recombines TRBV4-3 with TRBJ2-2, with 12 positions matching TRBD2. In germline, CDR1 is LGHNA, CDR2 YSLEER. V dropped 5 bases and J dropped 0; count of bases not matched to a gene: 10. The CDR3 loop spans 19 amino acids. DNA for the CDR3: TGCGCCAGCAGCGACCCCGGGACTAGCGGGTACACGAACACCGGGGAGCTGTTTTTT. Its protein is CASSDPGTSGYTNTGELFF.

The rearrangement joins TRBV9 to TRBJ2-7; D might be TRBD1 (5 bases). V shed 1 base and J shed 5 bases, with 13 bases lying between them. The V gene's germline CDR1 is SGDLS and CDR2 YYNGEE. This CDR3 spans 14 amino acids. The CDR3 spells CASSVLDIPHEQYF. The DNA for the CDR3 is TGTGCCAGCAGCGTATTGGACATACCGCACGAGCAGTACTTC.

The chain has TRBV2 and TRBJ2-3; TRBD2 aligns across 12 bases. Germline V CDR1 and CDR2: SNHLY, FYNNEI. The trim removed 5 bases at V and 2 bases at J, leaving 8 bases unmatched. CDR3 length: 17 residues. The CDR3 DNA reads as TGTGCCAGCAGTCCAATAGGACTAGCGGGAACCACAGATACGCAGTATTTT. Amino acid sequence: CASSPIGLAGTTDTQYF.

The rearrangement uses TRBV28 and TRBJ1-5; D remains ambiguous. Trimming cost V 4 bases and J 6 bases, with 13 bases left between them. This CDR3 region has 14 residues. Per the germline V gene, CDR1 is MDHEN and CDR2 is SYDVKM. The CDR3 protein is CASSSSSAGQPQHF. In DNA, the CDR3 is TGTGCCAGCAGTTCCTCCAGTGCTGGTCAGCCCCAGCATTTT.

The J gene is TRBJ2-1, the V gene TRBV5-4, with 8 positions matching TRBD2. The CDR3 is made up of 15 amino acids. Germline V gene data show CDR1 as SGHNT and CDR2 as YYREEE (reference sequence). V lost 5 bases, J lost 0 bases, and 4 bases stayed unmatched. CDR3 residues: CASRVAGSSYNEQFF. As DNA, the CDR3 is TGTGCCAGCAGAGTAGCGGGGTCCTCCTACAATGAGCAGTTCTTC.

V usage is TRBV28 and J usage is TRBJ2-7; D might be TRBD2 (6 bases). In germline, CDR1 is MDHEN, CDR2 SYDVKM. This CDR3 is built from 13 residues. The V and J ends lost 6 bases and 8 bases respectively, with 17 bases between them. In DNA form, the CDR3 reads TGTGCCAGCAGCCCGGGCGGGACTCTGAAGCAGTACTTC. This translates into CASSPGGTLKQYF. The variable domain in full, with the rest retrieved from reference TRBV28 and TRBJ2-7, is DVKVTQSSRYLVKRTGEKVFLECVQDMDHENMFWYRQDPGLGLRLIYFSYDVKMKEKGDIPEGYSVSREKKERFSLILESASTNQTSMYLCASSPGGTLKQYFGPGTRLTVT.

The chain combines TRBV18 with TRBJ2-1; D is undetermined. There are 13 residues in the CDR3. From germline, CDR1 is KGHSH and CDR2 LQKENI. V lost 6 bases and J 5 bases, leaving 11 bases between the germline ends. DNA of the CDR3: TGTGCCAGCTCCTGGGCCCCGAACAATGAGCAGTTCTTC. It encodes CASSWAPNNEQFF.

The V call is TRBV25-1, the J call TRBJ2-5, with D uncertain. The CDR3 sequence is 11 residues long. V was shortened by 8 bases and J by 4 bases, with 8 bases between the two germline ends. Germline CDR1 is MGHDK and CDR2 is SYGVNS. CDR3 sequence reads: CASSNLETQYF. The DNA for the CDR3 is TGTGCCAGCTCGAACCTAGAGACCCAGTACTTC.

The gene calls are TRBV6-5 and TRBJ1-1, with 7 bases that match TRBD1. The CDR3 has 14 amino acids. Germline CDR1 is MNHEY and CDR2 is SVGAGI. Trimming removed 7 bases from V and 2 bases from J; junction bases left unmatched: 7. The CDR3 nucleotides are TGTGCCAGCACCCAGACAGGGATCAACACTGAAGCTTTCTTT. Amino acids: CASTQTGINTEAFF.

The chain joins TRBV19 to TRBJ2-1; 7 bases match TRBD1. J was trimmed by 8 bases and V by 0 bases; bases with no gene match: 10. CDR3 length: 16 residues. The germline CDR1 and CDR2 sequences are LNHDA and SQIVND (reference sequence). This CDR3 is CASSIDPDRAKYEQFF. For the CDR3, the DNA is TGTGCCAGTAGTATAGACCCAGACAGGGCAAAATATGAGCAGTTCTTC.

The chain's CDR3 is CASSEKAGGTDTQYF. The DNA for the CDR3 is TGTGCCAGCAGTGAAAAAGCGGGGGGCACAGATACGCAGTATTTT. V usage is TRBV2 and J usage is TRBJ2-3; TRBD2 matches 8 bases. The CDR3 spans 15 residues. V was pared by 2 bases and J by 1 base, with 2 bases of the junction left unmatched. Germline values: CDR1 SNHLY, CDR2 FYNNEI.

This sequence joins TRBV5-1 and TRBJ2-1, with 9 nucleotides matching TRBD1. From germline, CDR1 is SGHRS and CDR2 YFSETQ. The CDR3 covers 18 residues. Germline trimming cut 4 bases from V and 4 bases from J; bases unmatched to any gene: 15. CDR3 coding DNA: TGCGCCAGCAGCCTAGGACAGGGGCTTTCCTCGTTGTACAATGAGCAGTTCTTC. Protein sequence: CASSLGQGLSSLYNEQFF. The whole variable domain, remainder taken from reference TRBV5-1 and TRBJ2-1, is KAGVTQTPRYLIKTRGQQVTLSCSPISGHRSVSWYQQTPGQGLQFLFEYFSETQRNKGNFPGRFSGRQFSNSRSEMNVSTLELGDSALYLCASSLGQGLSSLYNEQFFGPGTRLTVL.

The chain recombines TRBV30 with TRBJ2-1; perhaps TRBD1 as D (5 bases). Germline assignment: CDR1 GTSNPN and CDR2 SVGIG (reference sequence). Between the trimmed V and J ends, which lost 7 bases and 7 bases, there was a span of 8 bases. There are 10 residues in the CDR3. The CDR3 region is CALTGNEQFF. CDR3 nucleotides: TGTGCCTTAACAGGAAATGAGCAGTTCTTC.

The CDR3, as DNA: TGTGCCAGCAGCTTGAAGTTTGGCGAGACCCAGTACTTC. Translated, it gives CASSLKFGETQYF. The gene calls are TRBV5-8 and TRBJ2-5; unclear D gene. Trimming took 1 base from V and 5 from J, leaving 9 bases between them. The CDR3 runs to 13 residues. CDR1 and CDR2 from the germline V gene are SGHTS and YDEGEE.

This chain joins TRBV18 and TRBJ2-1; D is perhaps TRBD1 (5 bases). Trimming took 3 bases from V and 4 from J, leaving 16 bases between them. Germline CDR1 KGHSH, CDR2 LQKENI. This CDR3 region has 16 residues. The chain's CDR3 is CASSPRQLFGYNEQFF. The CDR3 coding sequence is TGTGCCAGCTCACCCCGACAGCTATTCGGGTACAATGAGCAGTTCTTC. Supplemented by reference TRBV18 and TRBJ2-1, the full variable domain reads NAGVMQNPRHLVRRRGQEARLRCSPMKGHSHVYWYRQLPEEGLKFMVYLQKENIIDESGMPKERFSAEFPKEGPSILRIQQVVRGDSAAYFCASSPRQLFGYNEQFFGPGTRLTVL.

The chain has TRBV5-4 and TRBJ2-3; a possible D gene is TRBD2 (5 bases). The CDR3 is 14 amino acids. Germline V gene data show CDR1 as SGHNT and CDR2 as YYREEE (reference sequence). The ends were cut back, 6 bases at V and 1 base at J, with 12 bases in the middle. In DNA form, the CDR3 reads TGTGCCAGCACCCGGACTCCGGGCACAGATACGCAGTATTTT. Translated: CASTRTPGTDTQYF.

The chain has TRBV29-1 and TRBJ1-1, with D uncertain. V was trimmed by 4 bases and J by 7 bases, leaving 13 bases between them. From germline, CDR1 is SQVTM and CDR2 ANQGSEA. The CDR3 totals 12 residues. CDR3 region: CSVVSRIHEAFF. The CDR3 DNA sequence: TGCAGCGTTGTATCCAGGATCCATGAAGCTTTCTTT. The full variable domain, completed using reference TRBV29-1 and TRBJ1-1, is SAVISQKPSRDICQRGTSLTIQCQVDSQVTMMFWYRQQPGQSLTLIATANQGSEATYESGFVIDKFPISRPNLTFSTLTVSNMSPEDSSIYLCSVVSRIHEAFFGQGTRLTVV.

The chain couples TRBV7-2 to TRBJ1-1; maybe TRBD1 (5 bases). V lost 3 bases and J lost 2, with 16 bases in between. This CDR3 comprises 16 residues. The germline V gene encodes CDR1 SGHTA and CDR2 FQGNSA. The CDR3 loop is CASSFSFPGLNTEAFF. In DNA, the CDR3 is TGTGCCAGCAGCTTCTCCTTCCCAGGGCTCAACACTGAAGCTTTCTTT.

The V and J genes are TRBV5-1 and TRBJ2-1; the match to TRBD1 covers 9 bases. Trimming took 5 bases from V and 3 from J; bases not matched to a gene: 3. The CDR3 totals 14 residues. Germline V gene sequence: CDR1 SGHRS, CDR2 YFSETQ. As DNA, the CDR3 is TGCGCCAGCAGGGACAGGGGAGGCTACAATGAGCAGTTCTTC. Translated, it gives CASRDRGGYNEQFF.

This clone came up a few times. The V and J genes are TRBV19 and TRBJ1-5; no clear D gene. Germline CDR1 reads LNHDA; CDR2 reads SQIVND (reference sequence). V was clipped by 2 bases and J by 0 bases, with 5 bases between them. This CDR3 has 14 residues. The CDR3 nucleotides are TGTGCCAGTAGTATAACGGATAGCAATCAGCCCCAGCATTTT. Translation gives CASSITDSNQPQHF.

The gene calls are TRBV7-2 and TRBJ2-3, with 8 nucleotides matching TRBD2. Germline CDR1 and CDR2: SGHTA and FQGNSA. This CDR3 is built from 16 residues. Germline trimming cut 3 bases from V and 2 bases from J; bases unmatched to any gene: 7. The DNA of the CDR3 is TGTGCCAGCAGCTTGGGCCTAGCGGGCCCCACAGATACGCAGTATTTT. Translated: CASSLGLAGPTDTQYF.

The V call is TRBV5-1, the J call TRBJ1-5, with D possibly matching TRBD1 (5 bases). This CDR3 has 14 residues. Germline V gives CDR1 SGHRS, CDR2 YFSETQ. Trimming removed 2 bases from V and 6 bases from J, with 12 bases in between. The CDR3 is CASSFQGRGQPQHF. The CDR3 coding sequence is TGCGCCAGCAGCTTTCAGGGCCGCGGTCAGCCCCAGCATTTT.

The chain employs TRBV7-2 and TRBJ2-3; 7 bases map to TRBD1. The CDR3 loop spans 12 amino acids. J gave up 13 bases and V 5 bases, and 9 bases lay outside the gene matches. CDR1 SGHTA and CDR2 FQGNSA come from the germline V gene. This CDR3 is CASSEQGFAKYF. CDR3 coding DNA: TGTGCCAGCAGCGAACAGGGGTTCGCGAAGTATTTT.

Regarding this clone: The same CDR3 can be traced to other DNA sequences in this sample. V usage is TRBV18 and J usage is TRBJ2-5; D gene ambiguous. Per the germline V gene, CDR1 is KGHSH and CDR2 is LQKENI. V was shortened by 2 bases and J by 4 bases, with 8 bases between the two germline ends. The CDR3 extends over 13 amino acids. CDR3 coding DNA: TGTGCCAGCTCACCAGGGGTAGGAGAGACCCAGTACTTC. It codes for CASSPGVGETQYF.